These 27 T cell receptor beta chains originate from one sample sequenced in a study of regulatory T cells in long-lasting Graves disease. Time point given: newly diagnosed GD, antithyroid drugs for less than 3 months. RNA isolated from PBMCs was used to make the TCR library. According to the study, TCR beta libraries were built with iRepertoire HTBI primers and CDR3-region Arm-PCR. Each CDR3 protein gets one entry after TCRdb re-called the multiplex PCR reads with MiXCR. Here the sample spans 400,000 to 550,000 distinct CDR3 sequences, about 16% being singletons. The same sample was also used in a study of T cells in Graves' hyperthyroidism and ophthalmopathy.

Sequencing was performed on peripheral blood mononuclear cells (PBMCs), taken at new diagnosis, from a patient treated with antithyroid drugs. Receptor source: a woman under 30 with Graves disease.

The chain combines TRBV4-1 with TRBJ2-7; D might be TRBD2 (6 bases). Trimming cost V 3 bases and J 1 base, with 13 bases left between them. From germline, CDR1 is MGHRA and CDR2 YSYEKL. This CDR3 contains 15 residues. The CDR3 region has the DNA TGCGCCAGCAGCCAGACAACGGGAGAATCCTACGAGCAGTACTTC. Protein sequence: CASSQTTGESYEQYF.

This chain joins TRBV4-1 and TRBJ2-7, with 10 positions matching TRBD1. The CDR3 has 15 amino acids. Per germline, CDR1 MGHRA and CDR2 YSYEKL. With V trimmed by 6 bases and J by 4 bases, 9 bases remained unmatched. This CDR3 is CASSPTTGGWYEQYF. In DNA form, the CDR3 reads TGCGCCAGCAGTCCGACGACAGGGGGCTGGTACGAGCAGTACTTC.

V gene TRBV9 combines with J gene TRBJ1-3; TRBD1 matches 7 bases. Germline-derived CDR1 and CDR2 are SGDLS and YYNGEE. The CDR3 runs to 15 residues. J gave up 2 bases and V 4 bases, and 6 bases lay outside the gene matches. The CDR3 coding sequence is TGTGCCAGCAGCCCGTCTGACAGGGCTGGAAACACCATATATTTT. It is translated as CASSPSDRAGNTIYF. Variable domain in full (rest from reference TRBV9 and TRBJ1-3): DSGVTQTPKHLITATGQRVTLRCSPRSGDLSVYWYQQSLDQGLQFLIQYYNGEERAKGNILERFSAQQFPDLHSELNLSSLELGDSALYFCASSPSDRAGNTIYFGEGSWLTVV.

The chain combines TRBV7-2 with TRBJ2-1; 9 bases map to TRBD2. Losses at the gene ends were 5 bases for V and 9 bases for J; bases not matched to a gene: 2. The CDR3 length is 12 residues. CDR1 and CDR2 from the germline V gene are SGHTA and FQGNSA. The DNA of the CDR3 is TGTGCCAGCAGCCGAGCGGGAGGTGAGCAGTTCTTC. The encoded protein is CASSRAGGEQFF. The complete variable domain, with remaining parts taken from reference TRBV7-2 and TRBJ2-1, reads GAGVSQSPSNKVTEKGKDVELRCDPISGHTALYWYRQSLGQGLEFLIYFQGNSAPDKSGLPSDRFSAERTGGSVSTLTIQRTQQEDSAVYLCASSRAGGEQFFGPGTRLTVL.

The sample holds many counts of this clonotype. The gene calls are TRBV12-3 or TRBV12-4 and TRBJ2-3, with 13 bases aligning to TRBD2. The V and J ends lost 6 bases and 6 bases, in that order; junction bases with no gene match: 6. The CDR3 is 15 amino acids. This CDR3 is CASSHTSGRGDTQYF. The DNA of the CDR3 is TGTGCCAGCAGCCATACTAGCGGGAGGGGGGATACGCAGTATTTT.

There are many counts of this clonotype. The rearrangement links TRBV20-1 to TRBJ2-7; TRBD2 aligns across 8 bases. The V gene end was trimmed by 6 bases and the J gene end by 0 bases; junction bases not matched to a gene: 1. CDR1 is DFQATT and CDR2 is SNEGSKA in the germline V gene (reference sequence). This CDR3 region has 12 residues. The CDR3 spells CSASGSSYEQYF. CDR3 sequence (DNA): TGCAGTGCCAGCGGGAGCTCCTACGAGCAGTACTTC.

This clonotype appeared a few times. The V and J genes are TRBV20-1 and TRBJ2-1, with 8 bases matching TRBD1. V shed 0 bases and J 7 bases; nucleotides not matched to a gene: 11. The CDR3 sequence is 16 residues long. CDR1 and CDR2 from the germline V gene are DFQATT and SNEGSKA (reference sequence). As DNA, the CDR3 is TGCAGTGCTAGAGACCGGAGACAGGGGCACGGGAATGAGCAGTTCTTC. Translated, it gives CSARDRRQGHGNEQFF.

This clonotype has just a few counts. CDR3 sequence: CASRSLGELFF. The CDR3 coding sequence is TGTGCCAGTAGGAGCCTCGGGGAGCTGTTTTTT. The rearrangement joins TRBV19 to TRBJ2-2; D remains ambiguous. V shed 6 bases and J shed 7 bases, with 6 bases lying between them. Germline assignment: CDR1 LNHDA and CDR2 SQIVND (reference sequence). The CDR3 length is 11 residues.

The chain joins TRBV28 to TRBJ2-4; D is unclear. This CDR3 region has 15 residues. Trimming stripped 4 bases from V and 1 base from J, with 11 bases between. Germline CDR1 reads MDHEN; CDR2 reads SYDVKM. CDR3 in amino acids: CASSSHIRAKNIQYF. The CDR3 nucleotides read TGTGCCAGCAGTTCTCACATACGTGCCAAAAACATTCAGTACTTC.

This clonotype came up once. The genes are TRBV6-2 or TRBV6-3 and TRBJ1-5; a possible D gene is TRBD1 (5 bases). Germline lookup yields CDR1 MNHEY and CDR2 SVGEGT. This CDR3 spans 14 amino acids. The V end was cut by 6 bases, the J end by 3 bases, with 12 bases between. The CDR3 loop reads CASRSRTLNQPQHF. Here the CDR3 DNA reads TGTGCCAGCAGGAGTCGGACACTCAATCAGCCCCAGCATTTT.

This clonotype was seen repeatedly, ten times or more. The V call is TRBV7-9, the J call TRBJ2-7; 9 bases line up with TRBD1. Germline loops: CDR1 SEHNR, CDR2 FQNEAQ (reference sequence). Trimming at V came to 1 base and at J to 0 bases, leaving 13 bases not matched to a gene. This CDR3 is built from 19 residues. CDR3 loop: CASSLGSGTGHTSSYEQYF. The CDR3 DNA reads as TGTGCCAGCAGCTTAGGTTCCGGGACAGGGCATACTAGCTCCTACGAGCAGTACTTC.

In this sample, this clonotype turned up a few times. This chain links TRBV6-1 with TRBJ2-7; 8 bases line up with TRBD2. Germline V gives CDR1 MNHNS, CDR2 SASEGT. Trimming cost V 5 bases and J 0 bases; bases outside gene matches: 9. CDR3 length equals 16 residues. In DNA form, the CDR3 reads TGTGCCAGCAGTAAAAAGTCCGGGACTAGCTCCTACGAGCAGTACTTC. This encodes CASSKKSGTSSYEQYF.

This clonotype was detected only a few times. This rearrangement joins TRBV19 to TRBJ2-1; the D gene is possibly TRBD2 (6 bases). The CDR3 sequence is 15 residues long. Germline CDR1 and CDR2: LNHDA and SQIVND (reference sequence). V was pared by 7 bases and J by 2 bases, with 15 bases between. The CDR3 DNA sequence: TGTGCCAGTATGGCCCTAGCGAACCCCTACAATGAGCAGTTCTTC. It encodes CASMALANPYNEQFF.

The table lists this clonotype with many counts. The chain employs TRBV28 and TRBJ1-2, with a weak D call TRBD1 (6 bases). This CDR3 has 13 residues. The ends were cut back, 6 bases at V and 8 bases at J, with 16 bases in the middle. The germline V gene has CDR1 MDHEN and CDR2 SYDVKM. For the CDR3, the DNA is TGTGCCAGCAGGATCCATTGGACAGACGGCTACACCTTC. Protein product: CASRIHWTDGYTF.

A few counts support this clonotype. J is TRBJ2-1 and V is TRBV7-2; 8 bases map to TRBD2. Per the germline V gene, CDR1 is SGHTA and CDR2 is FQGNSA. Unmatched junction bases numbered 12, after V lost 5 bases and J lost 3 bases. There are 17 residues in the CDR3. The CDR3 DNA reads TGTGCCAGCAGCCCCGTAGGAGCGGGAGATAGCTACAATGAGCAGTTCTTC. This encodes CASSPVGAGDSYNEQFF.

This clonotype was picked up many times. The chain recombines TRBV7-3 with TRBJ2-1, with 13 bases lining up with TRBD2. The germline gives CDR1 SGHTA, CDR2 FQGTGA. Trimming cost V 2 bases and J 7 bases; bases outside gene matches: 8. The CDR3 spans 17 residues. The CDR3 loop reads CASSLYAELAGGNEQFF. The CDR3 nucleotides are TGTGCCAGCAGCTTATACGCTGAACTAGCGGGAGGGAATGAGCAGTTCTTC.

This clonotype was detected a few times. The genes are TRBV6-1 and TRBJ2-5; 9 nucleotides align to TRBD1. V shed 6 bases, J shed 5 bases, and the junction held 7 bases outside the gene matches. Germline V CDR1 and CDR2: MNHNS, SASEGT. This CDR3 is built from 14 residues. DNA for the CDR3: TGTGCCAGCAGCACAGGGGGCTTGCGGGAGACCCAGTACTTC. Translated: CASSTGGLRETQYF.

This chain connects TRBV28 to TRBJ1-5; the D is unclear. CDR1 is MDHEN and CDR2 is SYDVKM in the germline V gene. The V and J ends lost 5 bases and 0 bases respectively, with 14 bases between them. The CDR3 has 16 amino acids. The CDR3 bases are TGTGCCAGCAGTCCGAACAGCATACTTAGCAATCAGCCCCAGCATTTT. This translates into CASSPNSILSNQPQHF.

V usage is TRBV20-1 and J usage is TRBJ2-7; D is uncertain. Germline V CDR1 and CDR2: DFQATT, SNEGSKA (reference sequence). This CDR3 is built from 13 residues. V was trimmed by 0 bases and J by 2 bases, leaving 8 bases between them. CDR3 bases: TGCAGTGCTAGAGATGTGATTACCTACGAGCAGTACTTC. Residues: CSARDVITYEQYF.

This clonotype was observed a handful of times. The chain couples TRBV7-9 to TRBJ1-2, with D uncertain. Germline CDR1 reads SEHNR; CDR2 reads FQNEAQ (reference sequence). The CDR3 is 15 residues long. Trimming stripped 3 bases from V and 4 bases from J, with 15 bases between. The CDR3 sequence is CASSLHEMIGYGYTF. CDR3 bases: TGTGCCAGCAGCTTGCACGAGATGATCGGCTATGGCTACACCTTC.

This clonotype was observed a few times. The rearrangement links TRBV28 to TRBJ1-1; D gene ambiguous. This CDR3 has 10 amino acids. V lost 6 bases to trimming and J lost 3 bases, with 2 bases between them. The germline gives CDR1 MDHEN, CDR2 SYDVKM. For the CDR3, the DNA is TGTGCCAGCAGCGACACTGAAGCTTTCTTT. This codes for CASSDTEAFF.

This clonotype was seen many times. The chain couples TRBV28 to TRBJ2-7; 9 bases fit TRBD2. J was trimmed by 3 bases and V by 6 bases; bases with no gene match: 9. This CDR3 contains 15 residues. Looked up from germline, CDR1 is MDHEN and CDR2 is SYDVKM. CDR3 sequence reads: CASRPPGLALYEQYF. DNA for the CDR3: TGTGCCAGCAGACCGCCGGGACTAGCTCTCTACGAGCAGTACTTC.

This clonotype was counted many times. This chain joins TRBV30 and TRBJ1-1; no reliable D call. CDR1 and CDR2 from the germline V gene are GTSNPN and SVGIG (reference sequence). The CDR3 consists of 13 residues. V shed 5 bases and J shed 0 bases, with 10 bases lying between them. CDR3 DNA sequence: TGTGCCTGGGGATTTAATGTGAACACTGAAGCTTTCTTT. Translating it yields CAWGFNVNTEAFF. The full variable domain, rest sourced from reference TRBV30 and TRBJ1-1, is SQTIHQWPATLVQPVGSPLSLECTVEGTSNPNLYWYRQAAGRGLQLLFYSVGIGQISSEVPQNLSASRPQDRQFILSSKKLLLSDSGFYLCAWGFNVNTEAFFGQGTRLTVV.

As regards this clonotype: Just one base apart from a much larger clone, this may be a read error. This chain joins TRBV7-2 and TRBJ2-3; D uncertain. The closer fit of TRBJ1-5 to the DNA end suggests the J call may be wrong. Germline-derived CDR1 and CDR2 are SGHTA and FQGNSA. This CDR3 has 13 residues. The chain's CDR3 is CASSPDPTDTQHF. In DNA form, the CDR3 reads TGTGCCAGCAGCCCGGACCCTACAGATACGCAGCATTTT.

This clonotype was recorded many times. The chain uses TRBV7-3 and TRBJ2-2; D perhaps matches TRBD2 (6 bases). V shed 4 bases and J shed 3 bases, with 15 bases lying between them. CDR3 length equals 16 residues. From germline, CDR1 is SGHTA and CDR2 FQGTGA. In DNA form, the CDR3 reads TGTGCCAGCAGCTCTCACCCGGGACTCGACACCGGGGAGCTGTTTTTT. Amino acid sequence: CASSSHPGLDTGELFF.

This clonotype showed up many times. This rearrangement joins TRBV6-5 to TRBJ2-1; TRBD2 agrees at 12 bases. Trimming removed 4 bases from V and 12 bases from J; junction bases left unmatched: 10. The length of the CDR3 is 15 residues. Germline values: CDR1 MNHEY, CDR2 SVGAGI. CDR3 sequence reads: CASSSGTSGWYGQFF. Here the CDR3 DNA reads TGTGCCAGCAGTTCCGGGACTAGCGGGTGGTATGGGCAGTTCTTC.

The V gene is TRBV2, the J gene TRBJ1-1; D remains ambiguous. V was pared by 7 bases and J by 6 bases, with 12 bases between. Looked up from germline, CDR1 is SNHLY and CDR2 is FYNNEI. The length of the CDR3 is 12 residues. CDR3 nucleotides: TGTGCCAGCAACCCCGGGATCTCTGAAGCTTTCTTT. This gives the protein CASNPGISEAFF.